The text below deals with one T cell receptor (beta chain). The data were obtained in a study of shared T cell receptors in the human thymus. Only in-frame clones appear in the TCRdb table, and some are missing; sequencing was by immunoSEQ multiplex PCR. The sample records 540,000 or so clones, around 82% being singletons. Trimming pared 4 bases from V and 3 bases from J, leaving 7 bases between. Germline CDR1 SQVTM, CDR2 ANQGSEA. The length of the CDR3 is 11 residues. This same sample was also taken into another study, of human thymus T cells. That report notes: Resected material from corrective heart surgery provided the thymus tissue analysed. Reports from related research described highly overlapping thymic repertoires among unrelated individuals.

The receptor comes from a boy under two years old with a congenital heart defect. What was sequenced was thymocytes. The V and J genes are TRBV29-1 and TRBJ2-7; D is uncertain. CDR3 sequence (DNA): TGCAGCGTTGTCTCCGTCTACGAGCAGTACTTC. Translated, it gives CSVVSVYEQYF.